The clone carrying this TCR beta chain was counted only a few times. Between roughly 18,000 and 1,100,000 sorted cells, with 10%, 30% or 50% RNA, yielded naive CD8 libraries. Naive CD8 T cell sorting was performed on the CD8+CD4-CCR7+CD45RA+ phenotype. This entry comes from a study of molecular identifiers for immune sequencing clone quantification. V was cut by 1 base and J by 0 bases, with 10 bases left in between. This CDR3 comprises 15 residues. Looked up from germline, CDR1 is LGHNA and CDR2 is YSLEER. Preparation of the bulk TCR libraries relied on previously described methods and listed TCR primers. TCRdb re-analysed the PCR reads in MiXCR, keeping a single row per CDR3 protein. The table lists hundreds of thousands of distinct CDR3 sequences, roughly 23% of them singletons.

The sample was naive CD8+ T cells from blood, with Jurkat cell RNA spiked in. As for subset: FACS-sorted CD8+CD4-CCR7+CD45RA+ naive T cells. The V gene is TRBV4-3, the J gene TRBJ2-7; perhaps TRBD2 as D (5 bases). The receptor comes from a human donor in good health. Some libraries in this study had Jurkat cell RNA spiked in. CDR3 protein: CASSQAQGSSYEQYF. CDR3 in DNA: TGCGCCAGCAGCCAAGCTCAAGGGAGCTCCTACGAGCAGTACTTC.